This T cell receptor (beta chain) was found in a study of response to subunit inactivated influenza vaccine listed by TCRdb under 2018. With respect to the entire study: The study used deep quantitative T cell receptor repertoire profiling to track responses to a trivalent subunit inactivated influenza vaccine. What the work shows at the level of the full study, not this receptor alone: It was suggested by the authors that each seasonal influenza vaccination may recruit only a limited number of new T cells.

Remarks on this clonotype: The specificity of this receptor is unknown. No base-level quality is on record; no much larger clone is a single base apart.

In the paper's terms, the time point label means: 45 days after influenza vaccine administration. Preparation of the library involved RT-PCR. Sequencer: Illumina HiSeq 2500. The public sequencing data were trimmed at Q25 with fastp and processed into clonotypes with MiXCR by TCRdb, which kept only in-frame beta chains. Every entry covers one CDR3 protein and lists the most common genes and DNA from its rows. Counted in this sample were 450,000 to 500,000 distinct CDR3 sequences; 10% to 11% of them appeared once. The top ten clones comprise around 12% of the sample. The germline V gene gives CDR1 as LGHNA and CDR2 as YNFKEQ. V and J lose 1 base and 9 bases, and a span of 7 bases separates them. Including cysteine and phenylalanine, the CDR3 has 12 amino acids. Solely the CDR3 DNA is kept, with 36 bases framed from the first base.

This receptor chain uses TRBV4-2 and TRBJ1-5, with the D gene uncertain. The sample was PBMCs from blood, taken 40 to 50 days after vaccination. The TCR comes from a man in his forties or fifties who received an inactivated influenza vaccine. Donor details come from another sample of the same person, matched by shared clones. The CDR3 region reads CASSQGKGPQHF. The DNA is as follows: TGTGCCAGCAGCCAAGGGAAGGGGCCCCAGCATTTT.